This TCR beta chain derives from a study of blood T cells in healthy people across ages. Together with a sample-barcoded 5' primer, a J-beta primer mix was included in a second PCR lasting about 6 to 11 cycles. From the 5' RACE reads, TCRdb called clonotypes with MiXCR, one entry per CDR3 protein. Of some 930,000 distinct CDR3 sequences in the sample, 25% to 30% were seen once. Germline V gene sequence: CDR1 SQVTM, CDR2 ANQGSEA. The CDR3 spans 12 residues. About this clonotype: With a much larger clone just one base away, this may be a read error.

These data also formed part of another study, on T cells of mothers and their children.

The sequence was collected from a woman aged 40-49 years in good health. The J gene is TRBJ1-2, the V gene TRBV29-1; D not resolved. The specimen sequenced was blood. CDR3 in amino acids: CSVEVELYGHTF. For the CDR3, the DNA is TGCAGCGTTGAGGTAGAGCTCTATGGCCACACCTTC.